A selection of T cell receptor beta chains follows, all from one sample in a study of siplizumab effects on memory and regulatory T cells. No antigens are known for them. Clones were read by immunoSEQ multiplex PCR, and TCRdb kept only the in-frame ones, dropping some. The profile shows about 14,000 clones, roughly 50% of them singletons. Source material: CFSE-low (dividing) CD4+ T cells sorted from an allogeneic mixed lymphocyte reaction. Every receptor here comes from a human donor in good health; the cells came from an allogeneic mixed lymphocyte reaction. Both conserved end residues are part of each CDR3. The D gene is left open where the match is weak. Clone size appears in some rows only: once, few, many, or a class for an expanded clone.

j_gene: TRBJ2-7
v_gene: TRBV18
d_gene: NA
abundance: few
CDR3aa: CASSRAGEYEQYF
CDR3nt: TGTGCCAGCTCACGGGCTGGTGAATACGAGCAGTACTTC

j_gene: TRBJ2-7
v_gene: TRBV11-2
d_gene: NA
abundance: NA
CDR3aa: CASSLEGWQYF
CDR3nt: TGTGCCAGCAGCCTCGAAGGGTGGCAGTACTTC

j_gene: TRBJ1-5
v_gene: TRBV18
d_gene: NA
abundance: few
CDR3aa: CASSPIQQQPQHF
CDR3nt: TGTGCCAGCTCACCTATACAGCAGCAGCCCCAGCATTTT

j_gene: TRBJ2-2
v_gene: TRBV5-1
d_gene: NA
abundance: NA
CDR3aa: CASSRENTGELFF
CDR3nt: TGCGCCAGCAGCAGGGAGAACACCGGGGAGCTGTTTTTT

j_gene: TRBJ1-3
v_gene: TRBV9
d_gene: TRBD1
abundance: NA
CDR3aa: CASSVGTGGSSGNTIYF
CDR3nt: TGTGCCAGCAGCGTGGGGACAGGGGGATCTTCTGGAAACACCATATATTTT

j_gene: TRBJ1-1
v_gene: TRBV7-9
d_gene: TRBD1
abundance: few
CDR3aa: CASSGGQGEGAFF
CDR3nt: TGTGCCAGCAGCGGTGGACAGGGGGAAGGAGCTTTCTTT

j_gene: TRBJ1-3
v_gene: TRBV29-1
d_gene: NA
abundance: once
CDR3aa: CSVEAGPSGNTIYF
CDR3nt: TGCAGCGTTGAAGCTGGGCCCTCTGGAAACACCATATATTTT

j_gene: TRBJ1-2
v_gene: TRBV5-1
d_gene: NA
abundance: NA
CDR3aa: CASSLGTFSYGYTF
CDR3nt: TGCGCCAGCAGCCTGGGGACGTTCTCCTATGGCTACACCTTC

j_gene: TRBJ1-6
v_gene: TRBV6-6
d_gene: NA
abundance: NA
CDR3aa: CASSYSSTDHNSPLHF
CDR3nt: TGTGCCAGCAGTTACTCGTCGACAGATCATAATTCACCCCTCCACTTT

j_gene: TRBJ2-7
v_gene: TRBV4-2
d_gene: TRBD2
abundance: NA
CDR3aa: CASSQGTSGGHYEQYF
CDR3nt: TGTGCCAGCAGCCAAGGGACTAGCGGGGGTCACTACGAGCAGTACTTC

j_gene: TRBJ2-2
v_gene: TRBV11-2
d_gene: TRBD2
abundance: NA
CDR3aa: CASSHYRPGLARTGELFF
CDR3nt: TGTGCCAGCAGCCACTACCGCCCGGGACTAGCGAGAACCGGGGAGCTGTTTTTT

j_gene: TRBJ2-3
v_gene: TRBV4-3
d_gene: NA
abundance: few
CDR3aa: CASSPRGTDTQYF
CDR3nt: TGCGCCAGCAGCCCCCGGGGCACAGATACGCAGTATTTT

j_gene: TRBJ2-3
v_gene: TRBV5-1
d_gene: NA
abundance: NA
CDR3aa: CASSLGGGTDTQYF
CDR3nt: TGCGCCAGCAGCTTGGGCGGGGGCACAGATACGCAGTATTTT

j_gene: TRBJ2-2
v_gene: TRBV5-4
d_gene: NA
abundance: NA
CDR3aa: CASSSRTSTGELFF
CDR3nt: TGTGCCAGCAGCTCCCGAACTAGCACCGGGGAGCTGTTTTTT

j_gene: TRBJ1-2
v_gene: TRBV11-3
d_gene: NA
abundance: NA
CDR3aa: CASSLGAGYPGYGYTF
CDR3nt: TGTGCCAGCAGCTTAGGTGCGGGGTACCCCGGCTATGGCTACACCTTC

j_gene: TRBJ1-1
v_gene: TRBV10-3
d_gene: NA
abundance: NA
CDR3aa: CAISVGGASTEAFF
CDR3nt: TGTGCCATCAGTGTTGGAGGGGCGAGCACTGAAGCTTTCTTT

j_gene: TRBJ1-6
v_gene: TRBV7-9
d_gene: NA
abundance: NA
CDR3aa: CASSRGDSPLHF
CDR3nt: TGTGCCAGCAGCCGGGGGGATTCACCCCTCCACTTT

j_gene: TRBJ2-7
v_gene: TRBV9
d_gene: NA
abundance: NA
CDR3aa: CASSAELYSYEQYF
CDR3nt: TGTGCCAGCAGCGCGGAGCTCTATAGCTACGAGCAGTACTTC

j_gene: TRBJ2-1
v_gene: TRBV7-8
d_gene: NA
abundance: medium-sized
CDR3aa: CASTFQQVTSYNEQFF
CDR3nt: TGTGCCAGCACGTTCCAACAGGTTACCTCCTACAATGAGCAGTTCTTC